These 24 T cell receptor beta chains share one sample of origin, sequenced in a study of T cell repertoires in cytomegalovirus infection. TCRdb fed the reads into MiXCR, producing one record per CDR3 protein. In the table there are some 440,000 distinct CDR3 sequences, approximately 30% of which are singletons. Material: PBMCs. The receptors derive from a human donor in good health (CMV status not recorded). Some clones in this sample may be carry-over from other donors' samples.

This clonotype came up once. The CDR3 nucleotides read TGTGCCAGTAGAGGGGAAAGGGGCTATAACTATGGCTACACCTTC. Amino acids: CASRGERGYNYGYTF. The chain links TRBV19 to TRBJ1-2; D possibly corresponds to TRBD1 (5 bases). The germline V gene has CDR1 LNHDA and CDR2 SQIVND (reference sequence). The CDR3 runs to 15 residues. V lost 6 bases and J 1 base, leaving 15 bases between the germline ends.

The rearrangement joins TRBV20-1 to TRBJ2-5, with D maybe TRBD2 (7 bases). V lost 7 bases and J 1 base, leaving 10 bases between the germline ends. The CDR3 loop spans 12 amino acids. Germline-derived CDR1 and CDR2 are DFQATT and SNEGSKA (reference sequence). As DNA, the CDR3 is TGCAGTGTGGGAGGGGGCCAAGAGACCCAGTACTTC. It yields the protein CSVGGGQETQYF.

The sample holds a few counts of this clonotype. This rearrangement joins TRBV5-5 to TRBJ1-4; D uncertain. Trimming removed 7 bases from V and 6 bases from J, with 19 bases in between. This CDR3 has 15 amino acids. CDR1 and CDR2 (germline): SGHKS, YYEKEE (reference sequence). CDR3 nucleotide sequence: TGTGCCAGCGGGAAGATTATCCCGGGAGATGAAAAACTGTTTTTT. As protein: CASGKIIPGDEKLFF.

This clonotype was found many times. The chain joins TRBV7-2 to TRBJ1-1; D uncertain. The CDR3 consists of 14 residues. Deletions cut 0 bases from V and 8 bases from J, with 13 bases between. Germline assignment: CDR1 SGHTA and CDR2 FQGNSA. Here the CDR3 reads CASSLAAHPPEAFF. CDR3 nucleotide sequence: TGTGCCAGCAGCTTAGCAGCCCATCCCCCCGAAGCTTTCTTT.

This clonotype was recorded at least ten times. The V gene is TRBV7-2, the J gene TRBJ1-4; 8 bases line up with TRBD1. The junction had 5 bases not matched to a gene; V was cut back by 0 bases and J by 8 bases. The length of the CDR3 is 15 residues. CDR1 is SGHTA and CDR2 is FQGNSA in the germline V gene. The DNA for the CDR3 is TGTGCCAGCAGCTTAGCCCCAGGGGGCTGGGAAAAACTGTTTTTT. This translates into CASSLAPGGWEKLFF.

Of note for this clonotype: This may be a read error, as it is one base from a much larger clone. The V and J genes are TRBV5-4 and TRBJ1-3; TRBD1 agrees at 7 bases. The CDR3 loop spans 14 amino acids. Germline CDR1 and CDR2: SGHNT and YYREEE (reference sequence). Trimming cost V 4 bases and J 2 bases; bases outside gene matches: 3. This CDR3 is CASSPRGPGNTIYF. CDR3 DNA: TGTGCCAGCAGCCCGAGGGGGCCTGGAAACACCATATATTTT. The variable domain in full, with the rest retrieved from reference TRBV5-4 and TRBJ1-3, is ETGVTQSPTHLIKTRGQQVTLRCSSQSGHNTVSWYQQALGQGPQFIFQYYREEENGRGNFPPRFSGLQFPNYSSELNVNALELDDSALYLCASSPRGPGNTIYFGEGSWLTVV.

The V gene is TRBV4-1, the J gene TRBJ1-2, with D possibly TRBD1 on 5 matching bases. The CDR3 sequence is 14 residues long. Germline CDR1 MGHRA, CDR2 YSYEKL. The V end was cut by 0 bases, the J end by 6 bases, with 11 bases between. Here the CDR3 reads CASSQEGPRHGYTF. The DNA for the CDR3 is TGCGCCAGCAGCCAAGAGGGACCTCGGCATGGCTACACCTTC.

This clonotype was seen a handful of times. The V and J genes are TRBV7-8 and TRBJ1-5; D gene uncertain. This CDR3 has 15 amino acids. The V end lost 1 base, the J end lost 4 bases, and 11 bases lay between the germline ends. Germline CDR1 is SGHVS and CDR2 is FQNEAQ. The CDR3 DNA reads as TGTGCCAGCAGCTTAGAGGCAGGTTCTAATCAGCCCCAGCATTTT. Translation: CASSLEAGSNQPQHF.

This clonotype has a count of ten or more. The V call is TRBV5-4, the J call TRBJ2-3; D gene uncertain. Germline CDR1 reads SGHNT; CDR2 reads YYREEE (reference sequence). V shed 4 bases and J shed 1 base, with 10 bases lying between them. The CDR3 has 14 amino acids. Here the CDR3 DNA reads TGTGCCAGCAGCCCTCCACGGGGCACAGATACGCAGTATTTT. Encoded protein: CASSPPRGTDTQYF.

The rearrangement links TRBV4-2 to TRBJ2-7; TRBD2 is a possible D gene (7 bases). The CDR3 spans 15 residues. Per the germline V gene, CDR1 is LGHNA and CDR2 is YNFKEQ. The V gene lost 0 bases and the J gene lost 4 bases, with 13 bases spanning the gap. The CDR3 sequence: CASSQDDGGLYEQYF. CDR3 nucleotides: TGTGCCAGCAGCCAAGACGACGGGGGGCTTTACGAGCAGTACTTC.

This clonotype was recorded at least ten times. The chain is built from TRBV7-2 and TRBJ2-3, with TRBD2 identical over 8 bases. The CDR3 is 14 amino acids. J was trimmed by 3 bases and V by 4 bases; bases with no gene match: 3. CDR1 and CDR2 (germline): SGHTA, FQGNSA. Written as DNA, the CDR3 is TGTGCCAGCAGCTCTGGACTAGCTACAGATACGCAGTATTTT. This gives the protein CASSSGLATDTQYF. The full variable domain, rest sourced from reference TRBV7-2 and TRBJ2-3, is GAGVSQSPSNKVTEKGKDVELRCDPISGHTALYWYRQSLGQGLEFLIYFQGNSAPDKSGLPSDRFSAERTGGSVSTLTIQRTQQEDSAVYLCASSSGLATDTQYFGPGTRLTVL.

This clonotype came up a few times. The V call is TRBV4-3, the J call TRBJ2-7; no definite D call. There are 18 residues in the CDR3. The ends were cut back, 4 bases at V and 0 bases at J, with 22 bases in the middle. Germline values: CDR1 LGHNA, CDR2 YSLEER. CDR3 protein: CASSPGAGEIQNSYEQYF. Here the CDR3 DNA reads TGCGCCAGCAGCCCAGGAGCAGGAGAAATACAAAACTCCTACGAGCAGTACTTC.

V and J are TRBV20-1 and TRBJ1-6, with D tentatively TRBD1 (6 bases). The CDR3 spans 16 residues. Germline assignment: CDR1 DFQATT and CDR2 SNEGSKA (reference sequence). The V gene lost 5 bases and the J gene lost 2 bases, with 16 bases spanning the gap. This CDR3 reads CSASIAQGTYNSPLHF. CDR3 nucleotides: TGCAGTGCTTCAATAGCCCAGGGGACCTATAATTCACCCCTCCACTTT.

CDR3 region: CASSSGPDQETQYF. As DNA, the CDR3 is TGCGCCAGCAGCTCGGGACCGGACCAAGAGACCCAGTACTTC. The V gene is TRBV5-1, the J gene TRBJ2-5; the D call may be TRBD1 or TRBD2 (5 bases each). Trimming pared 3 bases from V and 0 bases from J, leaving 9 bases between. Germline CDR1 SGHRS, CDR2 YFSETQ. This CDR3 contains 14 residues.

This sequence joins TRBV4-2 and TRBJ1-1; TRBD1 is a possible D gene (6 bases). The CDR3 runs 15 residues. In germline, CDR1 is LGHNA, CDR2 YNFKEQ. The ends were cut back, 3 bases at V and 1 base at J, with 12 bases in the middle. The CDR3 loop reads CASSHAGTTNTEAFF. The DNA for the CDR3 is TGTGCCAGCAGCCATGCCGGGACAACGAACACTGAAGCTTTCTTT.

V is TRBV19 and J is TRBJ1-1; no clear D gene. CDR1 is LNHDA, CDR2 SQIVND, per germline (reference sequence). The CDR3 totals 13 residues. V was clipped by 7 bases and J by 0 bases, with 9 bases between them. DNA for the CDR3: TGTGCCAGTACCATAGGAATGAACACTGAAGCTTTCTTT. Translated: CASTIGMNTEAFF. Supplemented by reference TRBV19 and TRBJ1-1, the full variable domain reads DGGITQSPKYLFRKEGQNVTLSCEQNLNHDAMYWYRQDPGQGLRLIYYSQIVNDFQKGDIAEGYSVSREKKESFPLTVTSAQKNPTAFYLCASTIGMNTEAFFGQGTRLTVV.

This clonotype occurred a few times. This chain uses TRBV6-2 or TRBV6-3 with TRBJ2-7; no definite D call. Trimming took 6 bases from V and 5 from J, leaving 11 bases between them. Germline V gene data show CDR1 as MNHEY and CDR2 as SVGEGT. CDR3 size: 12 residues. This CDR3 reads CASSKLRNEQYF. DNA for the CDR3: TGTGCCAGCAGCAAACTCCGGAACGAGCAGTACTTC.

This clonotype was seen many times. The chain is built from TRBV10-3 and TRBJ1-3; D not certain. V was pared by 3 bases and J by 0 bases, with 15 bases between. The CDR3 is made up of 17 amino acids. The germline gives CDR1 ENHRY, CDR2 SYGVKD. CDR3 sequence reads: CAISDLLGFSSGNTIYF. DNA for the CDR3: TGTGCCATCAGTGACCTCCTCGGGTTCAGCTCTGGAAACACCATATATTTT.

This chain uses TRBV7-2 with TRBJ2-2; 7 positions agree with TRBD2. V lost 2 bases to trimming and J lost 8 bases; unmatched junction nucleotides: 11. This CDR3 is built from 16 residues. Germline values: CDR1 SGHTA, CDR2 FQGNSA. CDR3: CASSLRLGGSAGELFF. In DNA, the CDR3 is TGTGCCAGCAGCTTACGTCTCGGGGGGTCCGCGGGGGAGCTGTTTTTT.

Notes on this clonotype: An end of the junction differs from the germline gene, which may be a read error. This chain connects TRBV7-2 to TRBJ2-7, with D possibly being TRBD2 (5 bases). The germline V gene has CDR1 SGHTA and CDR2 FQGNSA. The length of the CDR3 is 16 residues. CDR3 in DNA: TGTTCAAGCAGCTTAGTATCCTCAGGTGCGGGCTACGAGCGGTACTTC. Its protein is CSSSLVSSGAGYERYF. The whole variable domain, remainder taken from reference TRBV7-2 and TRBJ2-7, is GAGVSQSPSNKVTEKGKDVELRCDPISGHTALYWYRQSLGQGLEFLIYFQGNSAPDKSGLPSDRFSAERTGGSVSTLTIQRTQQEDSAVYLCSSSLVSSGAGYERYFGPGTRLTVT.

In its sample, this clonotype was seen a few times. The CDR3 sequence: CASSLLGRGEQYF. The CDR3, as DNA: TGTGCCAGCAGCTTACTAGGACGTGGGGAGCAGTACTTC. The chain couples TRBV11-2 to TRBJ2-7; D unclear. The CDR3 has 13 amino acids. V lost 2 bases, J lost 7 bases, and 12 bases lay in between. Germline CDR1 SGHAT, CDR2 FQNNGV.

In its sample, this clonotype was seen a few times. The rearrangement joins TRBV6-5 to TRBJ1-1, with D unresolved. Germline CDR1 and CDR2: MNHEY and SVGAGI. This CDR3 spans 15 amino acids. Trimming removed 4 bases at V and 6 bases at J, with 18 bases between. The CDR3 loop reads CASSFRVGNPSEAFF. For the CDR3, the DNA is TGTGCCAGCAGTTTCAGAGTAGGGAATCCCTCTGAAGCTTTCTTT.

As regards this clonotype: This could be a read error, since a much larger clone is one nucleotide away. The rearrangement links TRBV7-2 to TRBJ2-4; either TRBD1 or TRBD2 may fit D (5 bases each). CDR3 size: 17 residues. Germline V gives CDR1 SGHTA, CDR2 FQGNSA. The V and J ends lost 1 base and 5 bases respectively, with 18 bases between them. CDR3 bases: TGTGCCAGCAGCTTAGTGGGGACCGTGGCCCTCCAAAACATTCAGTACTTC. Its translation: CASSLVGTVALQNIQYF. Together with reference TRBV7-2 and TRBJ2-4, the CDR3 gives the full variable domain: GAGVSQSPSNKVTEKGKDVELRCDPISGHTALYWYRQSLGQGLEFLIYFQGNSAPDKSGLPSDRFSAERTGGSVSTLTIQRTQQEDSAVYLCASSLVGTVALQNIQYFGAGTRLSVL.

This clonotype was found once. The CDR3 sequence is CAWSVFSNTEAFF. The CDR3 DNA follows: TGTGCCTGGAGTGTATTCTCGAACACTGAAGCTTTCTTT. This rearrangement joins TRBV30 to TRBJ1-1; D is unresolved. This CDR3 has 13 amino acids. Trimming removed 0 bases at V and 1 base at J, with 6 bases between. Germline loops: CDR1 GTSNPN, CDR2 SVGIG (reference sequence).